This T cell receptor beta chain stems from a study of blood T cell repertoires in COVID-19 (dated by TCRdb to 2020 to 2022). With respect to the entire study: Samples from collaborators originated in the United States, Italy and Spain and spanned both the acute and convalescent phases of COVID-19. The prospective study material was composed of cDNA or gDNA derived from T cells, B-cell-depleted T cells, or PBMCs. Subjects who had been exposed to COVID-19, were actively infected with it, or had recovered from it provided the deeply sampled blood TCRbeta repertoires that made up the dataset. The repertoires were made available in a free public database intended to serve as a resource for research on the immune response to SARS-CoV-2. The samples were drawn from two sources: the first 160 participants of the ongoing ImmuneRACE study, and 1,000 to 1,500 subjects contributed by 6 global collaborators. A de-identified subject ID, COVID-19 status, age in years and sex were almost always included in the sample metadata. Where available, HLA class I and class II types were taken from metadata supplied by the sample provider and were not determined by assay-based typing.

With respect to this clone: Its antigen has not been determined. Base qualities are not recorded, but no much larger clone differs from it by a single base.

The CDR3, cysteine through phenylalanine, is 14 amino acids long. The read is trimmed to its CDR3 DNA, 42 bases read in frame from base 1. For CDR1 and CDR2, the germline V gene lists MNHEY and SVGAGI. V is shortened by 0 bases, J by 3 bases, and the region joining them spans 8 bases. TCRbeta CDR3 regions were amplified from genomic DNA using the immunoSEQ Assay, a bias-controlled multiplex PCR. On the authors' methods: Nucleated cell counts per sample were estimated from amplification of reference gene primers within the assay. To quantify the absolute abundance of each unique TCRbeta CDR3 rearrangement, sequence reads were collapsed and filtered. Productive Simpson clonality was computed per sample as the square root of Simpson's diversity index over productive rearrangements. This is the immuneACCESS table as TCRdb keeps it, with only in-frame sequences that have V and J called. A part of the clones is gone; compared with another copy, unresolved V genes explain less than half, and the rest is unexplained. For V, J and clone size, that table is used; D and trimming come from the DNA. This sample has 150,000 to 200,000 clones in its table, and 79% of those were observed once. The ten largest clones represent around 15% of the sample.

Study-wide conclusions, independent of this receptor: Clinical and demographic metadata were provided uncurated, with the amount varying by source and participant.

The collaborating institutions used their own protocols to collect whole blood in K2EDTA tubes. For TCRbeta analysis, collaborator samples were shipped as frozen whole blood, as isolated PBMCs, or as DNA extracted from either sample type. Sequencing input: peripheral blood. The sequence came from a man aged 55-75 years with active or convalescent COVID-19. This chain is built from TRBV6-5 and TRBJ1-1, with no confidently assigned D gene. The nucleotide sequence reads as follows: TGTGCCAGCAGTTACTCGAGGGCGGACACTGAAGCTTTCTTT. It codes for CASSYSRADTEAFF.